The TCR beta chain under discussion was sequenced for a study of blood T cell repertoires in COVID-19. Study-wide background: The United States, Italy and Spain provided the acute and convalescent COVID-19 samples. In each case, the material was cDNA or gDNA derived from T cells, B-cell-depleted T cells, or PBMCs.

Original data processing: Nucleated cell number was recorded as an estimate derived from reference gene primer amplification. Repertoires were generated with immunoSEQ multiplex PCR, while TCRdb's copy carries only in-frame clones and drops some. The V and J calls and the clone size are those of that table, but D and trimming were determined from the DNA. The repertoire consists of 130,000 or so clones, with about four fifths occurring once and the leading ten covering more than 10%. The source of this sequence is a woman aged 60 to 75 with acute or convalescent COVID-19. The sequenced material came from peripheral blood.

The CDR3 reads CAISEFQGNTIYF. The CDR3 DNA sequence: TGTGCCATCAGTGAGTTCCAGGGAAACACCATATATTTT. V and J are TRBV10-3 and TRBJ1-3; no clear D. The CDR3 extends over 13 amino acids. V was pared by 1 base and J by 4 bases, with 5 bases between. Germline values: CDR1 ENHRY, CDR2 SYGVKD.